This TCR beta chain is from a study of long-term antiretroviral therapy in people with HIV. Points from the study as a whole: ART adherence, viral resistance and therapy changes were undocumented.

Survey level was the resolution at which the v3.0 immunoSEQ assay ran. Samples were sequenced targeting roughly 35,000-50,000 T-cell genomes each. The assay was immunoSEQ multiplex PCR, and TCRdb's table has in-frame clones only and misses some. The sample consists of approximately 17,000 clones, approximately 84% of them appearing once. The CDR3 sequence is 17 residues long. CDR1 and CDR2 from the germline V gene are SEHNR and FQNEAQ (reference sequence). The V and J ends lost 5 bases and 1 base respectively, with 20 bases between them. Worth noting for this clone: The antigen is not known.

This TCR was recovered from a man younger than 45 with HIV. The V and J genes are TRBV7-9 and TRBJ1-1, with D tentatively TRBD1 (5 bases). Sequenced material: unsorted PBMCs, taken around 1.2 years before starting antiretroviral therapy. CDR3 region: CASSPSISGARNTEAFF. Written as DNA, the CDR3 is TGTGCCAGCAGCCCTAGTATTTCCGGGGCGAGGAACACTGAAGCTTTCTTT.